This T cell receptor beta chain is drawn from a study of blood T cells in healthy people across ages (dated by TCRdb to 2015 to 2017). For the study in its entirety: Template switching captured roughly one uniquely barcoded TCR beta cDNA molecule per two T cells in model experiments. Age-related changes in TCR beta repertoire diversity were measured in the study by deep sequencing normalized with unique cDNA molecular identifiers. Using the same blood draw, the study looked at two additional independent replicas of 1 million unique cDNA reads for two donors, one aged 18 to 30 and the other aged 80 or older. Four age groups were formed from the donors: young (average approximately 15 years), middle-aged (around 39), aged (under 70) and long-lived (roughly 88). To avoid experimental bias, donors of different ages were randomly spread across the sequencing lanes.

The library relied on 5' RACE. Sequencing was performed on an Illumina HiSeq 2500. A second PCR of about 6 to 11 cycles was performed with a sample-barcoded 5' primer and a J-beta primer mix. Each TCR beta cDNA molecule received a unique molecular identifier from a template-switch 5' adaptor carrying 12 random nucleotides. Each sample yielded at least 3 million CDR3-containing paired-end reads. All of the RNA was converted into first-strand cDNA using the Mint cDNA synthesis kit, with a TRBC-specific oligonucleotide serving as the primer. Following uracil-DNA glycosylase treatment, all cDNA underwent a first 18-cycle PCR with the universal primers M1SS and BC2_uni_R. The paper's processing steps were these. For normalization, 1 million high-quality reads were randomly selected from each sample, with every read carrying a distinct molecular identifier. Reads sharing molecular identifiers were discarded rather than binned into consensus sequences. MiTCR, set to a Q25 quality threshold and the strictest error-elimination algorithm, was used for CDR3 identification, clonotype clustering and error correction. A nonparametric unseen species model with Euler transformation was used to estimate lower-bound total TCR beta diversity. The raw public reads went through TCRdb reprocessing: fastp at Q25, MiXCR clone calling, in-frame beta chains kept. Rows with one shared CDR3 protein collapse into an entry with the most common genes and DNA. The V and J calls and clone size are TCRdb's, not the authors'. Across this sample there are 1.5 million to 2 million distinct CDR3 sequences, with roughly 30% seen only once. Roughly 8% of the sample is held by the ten biggest clonotypes.

From the cysteine through the phenylalanine, the CDR3 covers 13 amino acids. CDR3 DNA is the only sequence kept; it has 39 bases, read in frame from the first base. The donors were under 40 Caucasian individuals from Russia, aged roughly 6 to 100 years, who were systemically healthy. Around 9.8 milliliters of peripheral blood were collected from each donor into EDTA-treated Vacutainer tubes. PBMCs were isolated by Ficoll-Paque density-gradient centrifugation, with at least 7 million obtained per sample. Trizol reagent was used to extract total RNA from the PBMCs, yielding at least 5.5 micrograms per sample. For every donor, flow cytometry on a PBMC aliquot measured the percentage of naive CD45RAhigh/CD27high T cells. Points on this clonotype: Its binding antigen is unknown. Base qualities are not recorded, but no much larger clone differs from it by a single base.

Study-wide findings and limitations: As age increased, observed TCR beta diversity per million T cells dropped in a roughly linear way, and a significant reduction was already evident by age 40. The percentage of naive T cells measured by flow cytometry correlated strongly with observed TCR beta diversity. Estimates of total diversity from one million sequenced T cells were regarded as lower bounds and underestimates. Conclusive comparison of naive and antigen-experienced compartments was prevented by the profiling of bulk unsorted PBMCs. Because the CMV infection status of the donors was unknown, age-related changes in expanded clonotypes may potentially have been confounded. Compared with the aged group, the long-lived group had more naive CD4+ T cells, fewer expanded clones and increased TCR diversity, suggesting age selection.

The sample was blood. This sequence uses TRBV12-3 or TRBV12-4 and TRBJ2-4; TRBD1 fits 9 bases in the junction. Near its end, the DNA agrees better with TRBJ2-7, so the J call may be wrong. The receptor comes from a woman under 40 in good health. The DNA is as follows: TGTGCCAGCAGTTGGGACAGGGATTACGAGCAGTACTTC. This yields the protein CASSWDRDYEQYF.